This T cell receptor beta chain was found in a study of shared clonotypes between healthy human individuals. Germline V gives CDR1 SEHNR, CDR2 FQNEAQ (reference sequence). The V end was cut by 6 bases, the J end by 3 bases, with 15 bases between. The CDR3 is made up of 14 amino acids. Here immunoSEQ multiplex PCR was the method, and the copy in TCRdb shows in-frame clones only, minus some. The repertoire consists of about a million clones, with about 72% occurring once and the leading ten covering approximately 0.95%. Material: memory CD4+ T cells from PBMCs. This sample's subset: CD45RA-negative fraction. The TCR sequence derives from a man younger than 35 in good health. Some clones in this sample may be carry-over from other donors' samples. This chain joins TRBV7-9 and TRBJ2-7; D is tentatively TRBD1 or TRBD2 (5 bases each). The CDR3 DNA sequence: TGTGCCAGCAGGCTAAGGGACGGCGACTACGAGCAGTACTTC. As protein: CASRLRDGDYEQYF.